Listed below are T cell receptor beta chains from one sample, sequenced in a study of T cells expressing NK-cell markers. One entry per CDR3 protein, without DNA, is what TCRdb gives after re-calling the 5' RACE reads. This table lists about 260,000 distinct CDR3 sequences. The sample comprised blood T cells: a sorted CD56 or NKG2C T cell subset, CD4+ or CD8+ T cells, or bulk PBMC T cells (not recorded which). The receptors stem from a man aged 18-30 years in good health. CDR3s include the opening cysteine and the closing phenylalanine or tryptophan.

CDR3: CSARLDQNSPLHF
J: TRBJ1-6
V: TRBV20-1

CDR3: CASSQEGGGEGETQYF
J: TRBJ2-5
V: TRBV4-2

CDR3: CASSTVDLNTEAFF
J: TRBJ1-1
V: TRBV5-4

CDR3: CSAGPSYNEQFF
J: TRBJ2-1
V: TRBV20-1

CDR3: CASSPARPQETQYF
J: TRBJ2-5
V: TRBV7-2

CDR3: CATAVRDQQFF
J: TRBJ2-1
V: TRBV24-1

CDR3: CASSGRSSNYGYTF
J: TRBJ1-2
V: TRBV7-9

CDR3: CASTLGGGEQYF
J: TRBJ2-7
V: TRBV6-6

CDR3: CSARFVGGIGQGFYNQPQHF
J: TRBJ1-5
V: TRBV20-1

CDR3: CATSRERDRRLDTQYF
J: TRBJ2-3
V: TRBV15

CDR3: CASSQQGKESPLHF
J: TRBJ1-6
V: TRBV5-4

CDR3: CSASRQNLAGELFF
J: TRBJ2-2
V: TRBV20-1

CDR3: CASSPRTVMNTEAFF
J: TRBJ1-1
V: TRBV12-3/TRBV12-4

CDR3: CASSQGQGNSPLHF
J: TRBJ1-6
V: TRBV3-1

CDR3: CASSLEARNTGELFF
J: TRBJ2-2
V: TRBV7-7

CDR3: CASSVTGGRTSGRFYTQYF
J: TRBJ2-3
V: TRBV12-3/TRBV12-4

CDR3: CASSYSREGRGEQYF
J: TRBJ2-7
V: TRBV6-5

CDR3: CASSPPGTEQETQYF
J: TRBJ2-5
V: TRBV12-3/TRBV12-4

CDR3: CAIRELAGEAYEQYF
J: TRBJ2-7
V: TRBV10-3

CDR3: CASSRLAGVDEQYF
J: TRBJ2-7
V: TRBV6-1